Reported below is one TCR beta chain. Antigen specificity is unknown. The data derive from a study of T cell responses to AZD1222 COVID-19 vaccine. On the study more broadly: Second doses were pooled across both intervals (about 4 or about 12 weeks).

Germline V CDR1 and CDR2: MNHEY, SMNVEV (reference sequence). The CDR3 runs to 15 residues. The V and J ends lost 2 bases and 8 bases, in that order; junction bases with no gene match: 6. Whole-study results and caveats: It was only after the peak T cell response that any repertoires were sampled. Clonal diversity was possibly underestimated, and white British individuals and females predominated among donors. With dominance at 160-218 and 743-854, vaccine-associated CD4 TCRs spanned spike.

Method: immunoSEQ multiplex PCR; TCRdb's copy keeps in-frame clones and lacks some. The table lists roughly 260,000 clones, approximately 95% of them singletons. The source was peripheral blood, collected on day 0 of AZD1222 vaccination. The sequence was obtained from an adult in good health. The chain is built from TRBV27 and TRBJ1-4; TRBD1 matches at 9 bases. The CDR3 bases are TGTGCCAGCAGTTTAGTCACAGGGGGCGGGGAAAAACTGTTTTTT. It translates to CASSLVTGGGEKLFF.